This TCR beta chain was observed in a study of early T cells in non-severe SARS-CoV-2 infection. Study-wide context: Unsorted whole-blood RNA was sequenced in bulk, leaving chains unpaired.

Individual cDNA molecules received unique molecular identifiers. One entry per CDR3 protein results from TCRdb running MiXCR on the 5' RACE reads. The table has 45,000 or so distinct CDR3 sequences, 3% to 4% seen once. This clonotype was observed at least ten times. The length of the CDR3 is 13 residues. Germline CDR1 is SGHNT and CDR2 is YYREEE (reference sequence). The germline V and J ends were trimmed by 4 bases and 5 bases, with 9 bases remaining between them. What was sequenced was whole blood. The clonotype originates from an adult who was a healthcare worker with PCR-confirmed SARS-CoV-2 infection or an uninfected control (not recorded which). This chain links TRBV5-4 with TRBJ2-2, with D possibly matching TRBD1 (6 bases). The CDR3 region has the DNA TGTGCCAGCAGCCGTGACAGGACCGGGGAGCTGTTTTTT. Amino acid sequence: CASSRDRTGELFF.